The sequence of this T cell receptor beta chain was determined in a study of T-cell reconstitution after alpha-beta-depleted transplantation in children. Unique molecular identifiers were used in preparing the TCRbeta library. In TCRdb, the PCR reads were re-called with MiXCR into one record per CDR3 protein. The sample includes a few hundred thousand distinct CDR3 sequences, more than 8% of them seen just once. This CDR3 contains 15 residues. Per the germline V gene, CDR1 is SGHVS and CDR2 is FQNEAQ. The V gene end was trimmed by 5 bases and the J gene end by 1 base; junction bases not matched to a gene: 6.

This sequence was found in a human donor who donated a stem cell graft to a child with SCID. This chain links TRBV7-8 with TRBJ1-1; TRBD1 agrees at 8 bases. The starting material was PBMCs from the stem cell graft donor, obtained from the stem cell graft. The CDR3 DNA reads as TGTGCCAGCAGCGCCTCAGGACAGGGGAACACTGAAGCTTTCTTT. It specifies CASSASGQGNTEAFF.